In this sample, the clone carrying this TCR beta chain turned up a few times. The sample is drawn from a study of blood T cells in healthy people across ages. The authors ran a second PCR of about 7 to 11 cycles using a sample-barcoded 5' primer and a J-beta primer mix. Each CDR3 protein is one row after TCRdb ran MiXCR on the 5' RACE reads. Of more than 800,000 distinct CDR3 sequences listed, under 30% are singletons. Germline V gives CDR1 SNHLY, CDR2 FYNNEI. Trimming took off 6 bases at V and 0 bases at J, with 14 bases between the two ends. The CDR3 runs to 15 residues. The receptor's source is a woman older than 75 in good health. The sequencing sample was made of blood. V is TRBV2 and J is TRBJ2-5, with D tentatively TRBD1 or TRBD2 (5 bases each). CDR3 amino acids: CASSAGTAYQETQYF. The CDR3 DNA reads as TGTGCCAGCAGCGCCGGGACGGCGTACCAAGAGACCCAGTACTTC.